These 17 T cell receptor beta chains originate from one sample sequenced in a study of CD8+ T cells in alopecia areata listed by TCRdb under 2018. Library preparation was by the immunoSEQ multiplex PCR assay. RNA was extracted from all samples and reverse transcribed into cDNA, which served as template for TCR sequencing. TCRdb took over this immuneACCESS table, retaining in-frame rearrangements with V and J assigned. Such tables are incomplete; in checked studies, under half of the missing clones stem from an unresolved V gene, and the remainder is unexplained. Within this sample are some 180,000 clones, with more than 55% of them counted one time only. In total, the top ten clones hold over 4% of the sample. Sequenced: CD8+ T cells sorted from blood. The receptors stem from a human donor in good health.

The chain carries TRBV9 and TRBJ2-3, with TRBD2 matching 8 bases. Trimming took 5 bases from V and 5 from J; bases not matched to a gene: 10. The CDR3 has 15 amino acids. CDR1 and CDR2 (germline): SGDLS, YYNGEE. The CDR3 loop is CASSGAQAGGDTQYF. As DNA, the CDR3 is TGTGCCAGCAGTGGTGCCCAGGCGGGGGGAGATACGCAGTATTTT.

With respect to this clone: Other DNA sequences of this sample code for an identical CDR3. This chain connects TRBV6-5 to TRBJ1-1; D uncertain. The V end lost 6 bases, the J end lost 5 bases, and 10 bases lay between the germline ends. The V gene's germline CDR1 is MNHEY and CDR2 SVGAGI. The CDR3 spans 12 residues. CDR3 in DNA: TGTGCCAGCAGCTTACGAGGGACTGAAGCTTTCTTT. Its protein is CASSLRGTEAFF.

V and J are TRBV6-4 and TRBJ2-2, with D unclear. This CDR3 region has 10 residues. Germline-derived CDR1 and CDR2 are MRHNA and SNTAGT. CDR3 DNA: TGTGTTCCTCGGAGCGGGGAGCTGTTTTTT. Encoded protein: CVPRSGELFF.

This chain links TRBV9 with TRBJ1-2; D remains unclear. This CDR3 region has 16 residues. Germline V gene lookup returns CDR1 SGDLS and CDR2 YYNGEE. V was cut by 0 bases and J by 0 bases, with 12 bases left in between. CDR3 sequence (DNA): TGTGCCAGCAGCGTAGAGCCAGCTCCAGCTAACTATGGCTACACCTTC. Encoded protein: CASSVEPAPANYGYTF.

The chain uses TRBV19 and TRBJ1-4; 7 bases fit TRBD1. The CDR3 has 16 amino acids. The germline V gene encodes CDR1 LNHDA and CDR2 SQIVND (reference sequence). V lost 11 bases to trimming and J lost 3 bases; unmatched junction nucleotides: 15. CDR3 protein: CAVLPTGSGSNEKLFF. The DNA for the CDR3 is TGTGCCGTTCTTCCGACAGGGTCAGGATCTAATGAAAAACTGTTTTTT.

The gene calls are TRBV4-1 and TRBJ2-7, with D tentatively TRBD1 or TRBD2 (5 bases each). Germline values: CDR1 MGHRA, CDR2 YSYEKL. CDR3 length: 13 amino acids. Trimming took 3 bases from V and 5 from J, leaving 11 bases between them. Here the CDR3 DNA reads TGCGCCAGCAGCCACGTCGGGGACCACGAGCAGTACTTC. Translation: CASSHVGDHEQYF.

The genes are TRBV7-9 and TRBJ1-5; 10 bases fit TRBD1. The germline V gene has CDR1 SEHNR and CDR2 FQNEAQ (reference sequence). There are 16 residues in the CDR3. Trimming removed 0 bases from V and 3 bases from J; junction bases left unmatched: 2. The CDR3 loop is CASSLAGTGDNQPQHF. The DNA for the CDR3 is TGTGCCAGCAGCTTAGCAGGGACAGGGGACAATCAGCCCCAGCATTTT.

This clone was detected only a few times. This chain links TRBV5-4 with TRBJ2-1; no definite D call. V was cut by 6 bases and J by 5 bases, with 6 bases left in between. Germline lookup yields CDR1 SGHNT and CDR2 YYREEE (reference sequence). This CDR3 spans 11 amino acids. The CDR3 protein is CASKGNNEQFF. CDR3 nucleotides: TGTGCCAGCAAAGGAAACAATGAGCAGTTCTTC.

J is TRBJ1-1 and V is TRBV19; 9 bases match TRBD1. Germline V gene data show CDR1 as LNHDA and CDR2 as SQIVND (reference sequence). Trimming at V came to 9 bases and at J to 5 bases, leaving 10 bases not matched to a gene. This CDR3 comprises 14 residues. As DNA, the CDR3 is TGTGCCAGCGGGTCACAGGGGGCATGGACTGAAGCTTTCTTT. Translating it yields CASGSQGAWTEAFF. Full variable domain (remainder filled in from reference TRBV19 and TRBJ1-1): DGGITQSPKYLFRKEGQNVTLSCEQNLNHDAMYWYRQDPGQGLRLIYYSQIVNDFQKGDIAEGYSVSREKKESFPLTVTSAQKNPTAFYLCASGSQGAWTEAFFGQGTRLTVV.

V gene TRBV13 combines with J gene TRBJ2-2, with D unresolved. V was clipped by 3 bases and J by 0 bases, with 17 bases between them. Per the germline V gene, CDR1 is PRHDT and CDR2 is FYEKMQ (reference sequence). The CDR3 runs 18 residues. This CDR3 reads CASSFASVGTSNTGELFF. The CDR3 DNA sequence: TGTGCCAGCAGCTTTGCCTCTGTGGGAACATCGAACACCGGGGAGCTGTTTTTT. The full variable domain, its missing parts supplied by reference TRBV13 and TRBJ2-2, is AAGVIQSPRHLIKEKRETATLKCYPIPRHDTVYWYQQGPGQDPQFLISFYEKMQSDKGSIPDRFSAQQFSDYHSELNMSSLELGDSALYFCASSFASVGTSNTGELFFGEGSRLTVL.

This clone was seen a few times. The chain combines TRBV29-1 with TRBJ2-2; tentative D call: TRBD2 (5 bases). This CDR3 spans 13 amino acids. The V end lost 7 bases, the J end lost 0 bases, and 9 bases lay between the germline ends. The germline V gene encodes CDR1 SQVTM and CDR2 ANQGSEA. In DNA, the CDR3 is TGCAGCGGCCGGGAATCGAACACCGGGGAGCTGTTTTTT. It specifies CSGRESNTGELFF.

This chain joins TRBV2 and TRBJ1-5; 8 bases are shared with TRBD1. Germline CDR1 and CDR2: SNHLY and FYNNEI. Germline trimming cut 8 bases from V and 5 bases from J; bases unmatched to any gene: 11. The CDR3 consists of 15 residues. This CDR3 reads CASAGQGAGDQPQHF. The DNA of the CDR3 is TGTGCCAGCGCCGGCCAGGGGGCTGGAGATCAGCCCCAGCATTTT.

This clone was recorded a few times. The rearrangement links TRBV7-9 to TRBJ2-1, with D possibly matching TRBD2 (7 bases). V shed 11 bases and J shed 7 bases, with 15 bases lying between them. The CDR3 has 12 amino acids. Per germline, CDR1 SEHNR and CDR2 FQNEAQ (reference sequence). Written as DNA, the CDR3 is TGTGCCGGGGGGGCTGACTCGAATGAGCAGTTCTTC. This encodes CAGGADSNEQFF.

The V gene is TRBV13, the J gene TRBJ1-2; no firm D call. V was clipped by 3 bases and J by 2 bases, with 7 bases between them. Germline V gene data show CDR1 as PRHDT and CDR2 as FYEKMQ (reference sequence). This CDR3 spans 13 amino acids. This CDR3 reads CASSLGENYGYTF. For the CDR3, the DNA is TGTGCCAGCAGCTTGGGAGAGAACTATGGCTACACCTTC. Variable domain in full (rest from reference TRBV13 and TRBJ1-2): AAGVIQSPRHLIKEKRETATLKCYPIPRHDTVYWYQQGPGQDPQFLISFYEKMQSDKGSIPDRFSAQQFSDYHSELNMSSLELGDSALYFCASSLGENYGYTFGSGTRLTVV.

V gene TRBV29-1 combines with J gene TRBJ2-2; 11 nucleotides line up with TRBD1. The CDR3 has 17 amino acids. Germline CDR1 reads SQVTM; CDR2 reads ANQGSEA. With 1 base clipped from V and 7 bases from J, the junction kept 11 bases outside the gene matches. CDR3 in DNA: TGCAGCGTTGAAGCATGGACAGGGGGCTCTTTGGGCGGGGAGCTGTTTTTT. Protein sequence: CSVEAWTGGSLGGELFF.

Concerning this clone itself: One end of the junction does not line up with germline, which may come from a read error. The gene calls are TRBV7-9 and TRBJ1-1, with 7 positions matching TRBD1. This CDR3 spans 16 amino acids. Germline lookup yields CDR1 SEHNR and CDR2 FQNEAQ (reference sequence). CDR3: CASSSPTTGMKTEAFF. The CDR3 DNA sequence: TGTGCCAGCAGCTCGCCGACGACAGGGATGAAGACTGAAGCTTTCTTT.

The CDR3 DNA follows: TGTGCCAGCCTGCCGGGACTGATCACCGGGGAGCTGTTTTTT. This translates into CASLPGLITGELFF. The chain combines TRBV13 with TRBJ2-2; D might be TRBD2 (6 bases). This CDR3 comprises 14 residues. The germline V and J ends were trimmed by 8 bases and 4 bases, with 14 bases remaining between them. CDR1 is PRHDT and CDR2 is FYEKMQ in the germline V gene (reference sequence). The full variable domain, with the rest looked up from reference TRBV13 and TRBJ2-2, is AAGVIQSPRHLIKEKRETATLKCYPIPRHDTVYWYQQGPGQDPQFLISFYEKMQSDKGSIPDRFSAQQFSDYHSELNMSSLELGDSALYFCASLPGLITGELFFGEGSRLTVL.